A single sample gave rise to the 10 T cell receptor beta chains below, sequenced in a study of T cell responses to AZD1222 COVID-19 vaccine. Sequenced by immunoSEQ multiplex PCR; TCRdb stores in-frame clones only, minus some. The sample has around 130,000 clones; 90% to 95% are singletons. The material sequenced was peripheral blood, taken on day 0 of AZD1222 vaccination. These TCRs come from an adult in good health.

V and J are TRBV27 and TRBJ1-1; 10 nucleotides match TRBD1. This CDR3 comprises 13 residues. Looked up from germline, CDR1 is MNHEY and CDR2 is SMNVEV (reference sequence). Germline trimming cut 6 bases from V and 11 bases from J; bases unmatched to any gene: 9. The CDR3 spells CASSSGTGESAFF. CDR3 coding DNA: TGTGCCAGCAGCTCCGGGACAGGGGAGTCCGCTTTCTTT.

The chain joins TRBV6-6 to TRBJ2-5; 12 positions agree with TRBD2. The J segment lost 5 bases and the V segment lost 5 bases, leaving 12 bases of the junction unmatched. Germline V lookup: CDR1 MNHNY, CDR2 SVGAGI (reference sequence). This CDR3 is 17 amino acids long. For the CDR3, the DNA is TGTGCCAGCAGTCCCAGACTAGCGGGAGACGTTCAGGAGACCCAGTACTTC. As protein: CASSPRLAGDVQETQYF.

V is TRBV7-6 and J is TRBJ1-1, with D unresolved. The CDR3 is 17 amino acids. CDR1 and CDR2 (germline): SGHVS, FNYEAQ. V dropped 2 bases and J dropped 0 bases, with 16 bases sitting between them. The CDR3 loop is CASSLSAARSLNTEAFF. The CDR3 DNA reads TGTGCCAGCAGCTTAAGCGCCGCTAGGAGCCTGAACACTGAAGCTTTCTTT.

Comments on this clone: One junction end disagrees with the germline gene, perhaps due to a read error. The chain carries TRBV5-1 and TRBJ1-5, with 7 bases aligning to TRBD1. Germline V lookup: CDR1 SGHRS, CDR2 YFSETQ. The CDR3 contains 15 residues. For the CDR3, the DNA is TGCGCCAGCAGATTGGACAGGAATAGCAATCAGCCCCAGCATTTT. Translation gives CASRLDRNSNQPQHF.

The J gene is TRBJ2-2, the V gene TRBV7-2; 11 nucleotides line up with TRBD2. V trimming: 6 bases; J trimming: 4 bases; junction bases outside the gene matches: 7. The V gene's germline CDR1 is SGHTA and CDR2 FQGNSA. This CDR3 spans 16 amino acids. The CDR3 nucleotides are TGTGCCAGCAGACGACGGGGGACTAGCGGCACCGGGGAGCTGTTTTTT. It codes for CASRRRGTSGTGELFF.

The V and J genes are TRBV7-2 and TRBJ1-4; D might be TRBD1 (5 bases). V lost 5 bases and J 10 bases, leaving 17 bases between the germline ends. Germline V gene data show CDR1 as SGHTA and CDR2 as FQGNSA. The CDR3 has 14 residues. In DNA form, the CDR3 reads TGTGCCAGCAGCGTCCGGGACTGGGGCGGAAAACTGTTTTTT. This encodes CASSVRDWGGKLFF.

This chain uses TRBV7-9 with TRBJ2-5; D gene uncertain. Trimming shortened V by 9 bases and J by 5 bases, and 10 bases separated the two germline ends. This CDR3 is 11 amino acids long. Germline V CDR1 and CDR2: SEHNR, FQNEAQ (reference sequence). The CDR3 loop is CASPSVETQYF. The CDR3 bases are TGTGCCAGTCCCTCGGTGGAGACCCAGTACTTC. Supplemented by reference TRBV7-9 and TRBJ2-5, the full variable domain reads DTGVSQNPRHKITKRGQNVTFRCDPISEHNRLYWYRQTLGQGPEFLTYFQNEAQLEKSRLLSDRFSAERPKGSFSTLEIQRTEQGDSAMYLCASPSVETQYFGPGTRLLVL.

The CDR3 region has the DNA TGTGCCAGCAGTTTCGGGGGAGTAAACGAGCAGTACTTC. Amino acid sequence: CASSFGGVNEQYF. This rearrangement joins TRBV12-3 or TRBV12-4 to TRBJ2-7; D may be TRBD2 (6 bases). Deletions cut 3 bases from V and 5 bases from J, with 11 bases between. CDR3 size: 13 residues.

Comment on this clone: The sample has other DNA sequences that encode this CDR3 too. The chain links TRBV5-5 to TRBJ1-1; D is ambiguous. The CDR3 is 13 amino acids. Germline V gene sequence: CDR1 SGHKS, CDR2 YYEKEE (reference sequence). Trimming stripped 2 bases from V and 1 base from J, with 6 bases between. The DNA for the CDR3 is TGTGCCAGCAGCTTAGGCAGGAACACTGAAGCTTTCTTT. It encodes CASSLGRNTEAFF.

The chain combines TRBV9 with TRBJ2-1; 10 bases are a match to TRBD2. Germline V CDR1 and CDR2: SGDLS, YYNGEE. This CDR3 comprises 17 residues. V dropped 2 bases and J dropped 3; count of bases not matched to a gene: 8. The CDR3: CASSVDPTSGIYNEQFF. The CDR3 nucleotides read TGTGCCAGCAGCGTCGACCCAACTAGCGGGATCTACAATGAGCAGTTCTTC.